This is a list of T cell receptor beta chains from one sample in a study of CD8 T cells in ankylosing spondylitis. Via MiXCR, TCRdb re-called the 5' RACE reads, giving one row per CDR3 protein. Of about 360,000 distinct CDR3 sequences in the sample, approximately 15% are singletons; the top ten hold about 1%. Sequencing was done on a sample of blood, either unsorted or a sorted T cell fraction (not recorded which). These receptors were obtained from a male donor with ankylosing spondylitis or in good health (not recorded which). CDR3s include the opening cysteine and the closing phenylalanine or tryptophan. Each record gives: D gene, clone size, J gene, V gene, CDR3 protein, CDR3 DNA. The D gene is left open where the match is weak. For some rows the clone size is stated as once, few or many, or as a class when expanded; others skip it.

D: .; size: .; J: TRBJ1-1; V: TRBV5-1; CDR3: CASSLDPRGAEAFF; DNA: TGCGCCAGCAGCTTGGACCCCCGTGGAGCTGAAGCTTTCTTT
D: .; size: .; J: TRBJ2-2; V: TRBV6-2/TRBV6-3; CDR3: CASRVGAQGWEAGELFF; DNA: TGTGCCAGCAGAGTGGGGGCACAGGGTTGGGAGGCCGGGGAGCTGTTTTTT
D: TRBD1; size: .; J: TRBJ1-2; V: TRBV30; CDR3: CAWRARGQGTYGYTF; DNA: TGTGCCTGGAGGGCAAGGGGACAGGGAACCTATGGCTACACCTTC
D: TRBD2; size: few; J: TRBJ2-3; V: TRBV20-1; CDR3: CSASEIAGLTDTQYF; DNA: TGCAGTGCTAGTGAAATAGCGGGCCTCACAGATACGCAGTATTTT
D: TRBD1; size: .; J: TRBJ1-2; V: TRBV20-1; CDR3: CSARSGTGHGYTF; DNA: TGCAGTGCTAGATCAGGGACAGGGCATGGCTACACCTTC
D: .; size: few; J: TRBJ2-2; V: TRBV12-3/TRBV12-4; CDR3: CASSLHGGTGELFF; DNA: TGTGCCAGCAGTTTACATGGGGGAACCGGGGAGCTGTTTTTT
D: .; size: few; J: TRBJ2-7; V: TRBV12-3/TRBV12-4; CDR3: CASSFWRSSYEQYF; DNA: TGTGCCAGCAGTTTCTGGCGGTCCTCCTACGAGCAGTACTTC
D: TRBD2; size: .; J: TRBJ2-3; V: TRBV11-2; CDR3: CASSLGGTSGFGQYF; DNA: TGTGCCAGCAGCTTAGGCGGGACTAGCGGGTTCGGGCAGTATTTT
D: .; size: few; J: TRBJ1-1; V: TRBV20-1; CDR3: CSASGTAVEAFF; DNA: TGCAGTGCAAGTGGGACGGCAGTAGAAGCTTTCTTT
D: .; size: .; J: TRBJ2-5; V: TRBV20-1; CDR3: CSARHSGREETQYF; DNA: TGCAGTGCTAGGCACTCCGGTCGGGAAGAGACCCAGTACTTC
D: .; size: .; J: TRBJ2-3; V: TRBV4-1; CDR3: CASSHLDTQYF; DNA: TGCGCCAGCAGCCATTTAGATACGCAGTATTTT
D: TRBD1; size: few; J: TRBJ2-2; V: TRBV5-1; CDR3: CASSGTGVIGELFF; DNA: TGCGCCAGCAGCGGGACAGGGGTAATCGGGGAGCTGTTTTTT
D: TRBD1; size: many; J: TRBJ1-5; V: TRBV12-3/TRBV12-4; CDR3: CASSQGQQNQPQHF; DNA: TGTGCCAGCAGTCAGGGACAGCAGAATCAGCCCCAGCATTTT
D: .; size: .; J: TRBJ2-2; V: TRBV11-3; CDR3: CASSLEGQGELFF; DNA: TGTGCCAGCAGCTTAGAAGGACAGGGGGAGCTGTTTTTT
D: .; size: few; J: TRBJ2-2; V: TRBV6-5; CDR3: CASSYSVKGLSTGELFF; DNA: TGTGCCAGCAGTTACTCTGTTAAGGGACTTTCCACCGGGGAGCTGTTTTTT
D: TRBD1; size: .; J: TRBJ1-2; V: TRBV6-1; CDR3: CASLERDRGIYGYTF; DNA: TGTGCCAGCTTGGAAAGGGACAGGGGGATCTATGGCTACACCTTC
D: TRBD2; size: .; J: TRBJ2-3; V: TRBV5-6; CDR3: CATGLAGADTQYF; DNA: TGTGCCACCGGACTAGCGGGCGCTGATACGCAGTATTTT
D: TRBD1; size: many; J: TRBJ2-2; V: TRBV5-1; CDR3: CASGSGQLPTGELFF; DNA: TGCGCCAGCGGATCGGGACAGTTACCCACCGGGGAGCTGTTTTTT
D: TRBD2; size: few; J: TRBJ2-2; V: TRBV9; CDR3: CASSATSGSTGELFF; DNA: TGTGCCAGCAGCGCGACTAGCGGGAGCACCGGGGAGCTGTTTTTT
D: TRBD1; size: .; J: TRBJ2-1; V: TRBV18; CDR3: CASSPPTGESYNEQFF; DNA: TGTGCCAGCTCACCACCAACAGGGGAGTCCTACAATGAGCAGTTCTTC
D: .; size: .; J: TRBJ2-2; V: TRBV6-5; CDR3: CASSYAVQNTGELFF; DNA: TGTGCCAGCAGCTATGCGGTCCAGAACACCGGGGAGCTGTTTTTT
D: .; size: .; J: TRBJ1-2; V: TRBV12-3/TRBV12-4; CDR3: CASSFRGRTMGYTF; DNA: TGTGCCAGCAGTTTCAGGGGCAGAACTATGGGCTACACCTTC
D: TRBD1; size: few; J: TRBJ1-5; V: TRBV12-3/TRBV12-4; CDR3: CASRGQGENQPQHF; DNA: TGTGCCAGCAGAGGACAGGGGGAAAATCAGCCCCAGCATTTT
D: TRBD2; size: few; J: TRBJ2-3; V: TRBV5-6; CDR3: CASSLVRLAGDLDTQYF; DNA: TGTGCCAGCAGCCTCGTCCGGTTAGCGGGAGATTTGGATACGCAGTATTTT
D: TRBD1; size: few; J: TRBJ1-6; V: TRBV10-3; CDR3: CAIATQGGVNSPLHF; DNA: TGTGCCATCGCGACTCAGGGGGGGGTTAATTCACCCCTCCACTTT